This passage covers 21 T cell receptor beta chains from one sample sequenced in a study of T cells expressing NK-cell markers. Following a re-call of the 5' RACE reads, TCRdb has one entry per CDR3 protein and lacks DNA. The table lists approximately 550,000 distinct CDR3 sequences. The sequencing input was blood T cells: a sorted CD56 or NKG2C T cell subset, CD4+ or CD8+ T cells, or bulk PBMC T cells (not recorded which). The receptors originated from a man younger than 35 in good health.

V usage is TRBV2 and J usage is TRBJ2-7; TCRdb's D gene call, TRBD2, goes unchecked for lack of DNA. Germline CDR1 is SNHLY and CDR2 is FYNNEI. CDR3 size: 15 residues. CDR3 protein: CASATGTSGAYEQYF.

This rearrangement joins TRBV12-3 or TRBV12-4 to TRBJ2-3; the TCRdb D gene call, TRBD1, has no DNA to confirm it. The CDR3 consists of 12 residues. The CDR3 sequence: CASSLGRYDGYF.

The chain has TRBV12-5 and TRBJ1-4; with no DNA, the TCRdb D assignment of TRBD1 cannot be verified. The CDR3 is 14 residues long. Germline CDR1 is LGHNT and CDR2 is FRNRAP. This CDR3 is CASGFAGLGEKLFF.

The chain joins TRBV20-1 to TRBJ2-1; TCRdb reports TRBD2, a call that lacks DNA to check it against. This CDR3 comprises 15 residues. CDR1 DFQATT and CDR2 SNEGSKA come from the germline V gene (reference sequence). CDR3 region: CSPPTSGRDDNEQFF.

This rearrangement joins TRBV20-1 to TRBJ2-1. CDR1 and CDR2 from the germline V gene are DFQATT and SNEGSKA (reference sequence). The length of the CDR3 is 16 residues. The CDR3 sequence: CSAPLGGSSSYNEQFF.

This chain joins TRBV9 and TRBJ2-5; checking the TCRdb D call of TRBD2 is not possible without DNA. Germline V gene data show CDR1 as SGDLS and CDR2 as YYNGEE. This CDR3 region has 16 residues. The CDR3 sequence is CASSEGTSGKRETQYF.

This chain connects TRBV7-8 to TRBJ2-7; TCRdb reports TRBD2, a call that lacks DNA to check it against. This CDR3 is 17 amino acids long. In germline, CDR1 is SGHVS, CDR2 FQNEAQ. The CDR3 region is CASSGFGGLIKSYEQYF.

This CDR3 is CASSYGQSAVGETQYF. The chain joins TRBV6-2 or TRBV6-3 to TRBJ2-5. The CDR3 sequence is 16 residues long. The germline gives CDR1 MNHEY, CDR2 SVGEGT.

V is TRBV4-2 and J is TRBJ2-3. In germline, CDR1 is LGHNA, CDR2 YNFKEQ. The CDR3 is made up of 12 amino acids. CDR3 protein: CASTFSGDTQYF.

The chain is built from TRBV12-3 or TRBV12-4 and TRBJ2-3. The CDR3 totals 15 residues. CDR3 protein: CASSLTEDSTDTQYF.

V gene TRBV9 combines with J gene TRBJ1-6. The CDR3 has 14 residues. From germline, CDR1 is SGDLS and CDR2 YYNGEE. The CDR3 here is CASSVESDNSPLHF.

J is TRBJ2-5 and V is TRBV20-1; TCRdb calls TRBD1, which cannot be checked without DNA. This CDR3 has 13 amino acids. Germline CDR1 is DFQATT and CDR2 is SNEGSKA (reference sequence). The CDR3 reads CSAPLQGKETQYF.

The rearrangement joins TRBV27 to TRBJ1-2. Germline CDR1 and CDR2: MNHEY and SMNVEV (reference sequence). The CDR3 extends over 13 amino acids. This chain's CDR3 is CASSLGGRIGYTF.

The gene calls are TRBV12-3 or TRBV12-4 and TRBJ2-3; lacking DNA, the TRBD2 call made by TCRdb goes unchecked. The CDR3 has 19 residues. The chain's CDR3 is CASSVGLAGGSSSTDTQYF.

The V and J genes are TRBV6-6 and TRBJ1-1; TCRdb picks TRBD1, but there is no DNA to check that call. CDR3 length: 11 amino acids. Germline loops: CDR1 MNHNY, CDR2 SVGAGI (reference sequence). CDR3 sequence: CASRDRYEAFF.

The chain joins TRBV6-1 to TRBJ2-1. The CDR3 spans 16 residues. In germline, CDR1 is MNHNS, CDR2 SASEGT. CDR3 sequence: CASSEDGQPSYNEQFF.

V and J are TRBV11-3 and TRBJ2-1; TCRdb's D gene call, TRBD1, goes unchecked for lack of DNA. This CDR3 has 15 amino acids. CDR1 is SGHNT, CDR2 YENEEA, per germline. CDR3 in amino acids: CASSPAGDPDGEQFF. The full variable domain, in which reference TRBV11-3 and TRBJ2-1 provide the parts outside the CDR3, is EAGVVQSPRYKIIEKKQPVAFWCNPISGHNTLYWYLQNLGQGPELLIRYENEEAVDDSQLPKDRFSAERLKGVDSTLKIQPAELGDSAVYLCASSPAGDPDGEQFFGPGTRLTVL.

This chain uses TRBV28 with TRBJ2-1; as DNA is missing, the TRBD1 call by TCRdb cannot be tested. This CDR3 has 15 amino acids. Per germline, CDR1 MDHEN and CDR2 SYDVKM. The CDR3 loop is CASSLGQILYNEQFF. The full variable domain, with the rest looked up from reference TRBV28 and TRBJ2-1, is DVKVTQSSRYLVKRTGEKVFLECVQDMDHENMFWYRQDPGLGLRLIYFSYDVKMKEKGDIPEGYSVSREKKERFSLILESASTNQTSMYLCASSLGQILYNEQFFGPGTRLTVL.

The chain couples TRBV5-1 to TRBJ2-2; absent DNA, TCRdb's TRBD1 call cannot be checked. Germline V gives CDR1 SGHRS, CDR2 YFSETQ. The CDR3 has 16 residues. This chain's CDR3 is CASSLNTNRGTGELFF.

The rearrangement joins TRBV29-1 to TRBJ1-1. The CDR3 contains 14 residues. The germline V gene has CDR1 SQVTM and CDR2 ANQGSEA. CDR3 residues: CSVVSGSGNTEAFF.

CDR3 sequence reads: CASSRGANYGYTF. The chain carries TRBV4-1 and TRBJ1-2. This CDR3 has 13 residues. CDR1 and CDR2 (germline): MGHRA, YSYEKL.